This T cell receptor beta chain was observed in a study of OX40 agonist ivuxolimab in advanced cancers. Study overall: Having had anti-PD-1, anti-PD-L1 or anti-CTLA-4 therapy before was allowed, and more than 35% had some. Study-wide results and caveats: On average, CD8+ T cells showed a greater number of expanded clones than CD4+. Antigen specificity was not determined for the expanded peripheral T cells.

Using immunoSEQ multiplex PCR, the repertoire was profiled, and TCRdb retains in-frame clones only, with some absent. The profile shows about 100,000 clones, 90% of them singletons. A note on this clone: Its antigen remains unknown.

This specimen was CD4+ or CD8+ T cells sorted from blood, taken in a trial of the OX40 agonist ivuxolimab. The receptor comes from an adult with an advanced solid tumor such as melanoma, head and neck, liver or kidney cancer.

CDR3 bases: TGTGCCAGCAGCTCAAGAGGACAGAGAAACTCTGGGGCCAACGTCCTGACTTTC. Translated, it gives CASSSRGQRNSGANVLTF. The V and J genes are TRBV7-3 and TRBJ2-6; maybe TRBD1 (6 bases). The CDR3 is made up of 18 amino acids. V lost 4 bases and J 0 bases, leaving 16 bases between the germline ends. CDR1 and CDR2 (germline): SGHTA, FQGTGA.